The entry below gives a single T cell receptor (beta chain) sequence along with its context. What it recognizes is unknown. This entry comes from a study of blood T cells in healthy people across ages. The CDR3 sequence is 17 residues long. Trimming took off 0 bases at V and 6 bases at J, with 18 bases between the two ends. Germline V gene sequence: CDR1 MNHEY, CDR2 SVGAGI. Primers used in a second PCR of roughly 6 to 12 cycles were a sample-barcoded 5' primer and a J-beta primer mix. Template switching added a 12-random-nucleotide identifier to every cDNA molecule. TCRdb passed the 5' RACE reads through MiXCR, listing each CDR3 protein once. The repertoire has about 1,400,000 distinct CDR3 sequences, 35% to 45% of them found once; the top ten carry approximately 7.9%. Study-wide results and caveats: TCR beta diversity, measured per million T cells, fell in a roughly linear way with age.

Extractions gave at least 5 micrograms of total RNA per sample. The chain has TRBV6-5 and TRBJ2-1; the D gene is possibly TRBD1 (6 bases). What was sequenced was blood. The clonotype comes from a woman aged 18-29 years in good health. The chain's CDR3 is CASSYSSGRGAGNEQFF. The DNA for the CDR3 is TGTGCCAGCAGTTACTCGAGCGGCAGGGGAGCTGGCAATGAGCAGTTCTTC.